The rows below give T cell receptor beta chains drawn from one sample of a study of radiotherapy plus CTLA-4 blockade in lung cancer. The assay was immunoSEQ multiplex PCR, and TCRdb's table has in-frame clones only and misses some. The profile covers about 25,000 clones, with 73% appearing a single time and about 3.9% taken by the ten largest. The material was peripheral blood, obtained from a patient treated with radiotherapy plus ipilimumab. Source of these receptors: a human donor with non-small cell lung cancer who had stable disease on radiotherapy plus ipilimumab. CDR3s include the opening cysteine and the closing phenylalanine or tryptophan. The D gene is left open where the match is weak. The size entry is marked missing in some rows and otherwise reads once, few, many or a size class.

V	D	length	size	J	DNA	CDR3
TRBV5-1	NA	13	NA	TRBJ2-7	TGCGCCAGCAGCTTGGACAGATACTACGAGCAGTACTTC	CASSLDRYYEQYF
TRBV4-2	NA	13	NA	TRBJ1-4	TGTGCCAGCAGCGGGGGAACTAATGAAAAACTGTTTTTT	CASSGGTNEKLFF
TRBV7-9	NA	16	NA	TRBJ2-7	TGTGCCAGCAGCTTAGGGGGGTGGGGCACCGGATACGAGCAGTACTTC	CASSLGGWGTGYEQYF
TRBV5-1	NA	15	NA	TRBJ2-1	TGCGCCAGCAGCTCGGGACTCCCCACCGGCAATGAGCAGTTCTTC	CASSSGLPTGNEQFF
TRBV6-4	NA	14	NA	TRBJ1-1	TGTGCCAGCAGTGACATAGGGAGTGGGACTGAAGCTTTCTTT	CASSDIGSGTEAFF
TRBV7-9	NA	15	once	TRBJ1-5	TGTGCCAGCAGCTCAGATTCTTATAGCAATCAGCCCCAGCATTTT	CASSSDSYSNQPQHF
TRBV7-9	TRBD1	12	NA	TRBJ2-7	TGTGCCAGCAGCCCGAAGGGGGCCGAGCAGTACTTC	CASSPKGAEQYF
TRBV6-1	NA	15	NA	TRBJ1-5	TGTGCCAGCAGTGGCGCCGGGTTTAGCAATCAGCCCCAGCATTTT	CASSGAGFSNQPQHF
TRBV4-2	NA	16	NA	TRBJ2-7	TGTGCCAGCAGCCAAGGGTTAAGCGGACACTTCTACGAGCAGTACTTC	CASSQGLSGHFYEQYF
TRBV6-4	TRBD2	17	few	TRBJ2-1	TGTGCCAGCGATCTTACTTCCGGGACTAGCGGTAACAATGAGCAGTTCTTC	CASDLTSGTSGNNEQFF
TRBV2	NA	15	medium-sized	TRBJ2-5	TGTGCCAGCGGATTGGGTGGGGTGGTTCAGAAGACCCAGTACTTC	CASGLGGVVQKTQYF
TRBV6-1	NA	18	NA	TRBJ2-3	TGTGCCAGCAGTGCCCTAGGACTAGATAGGGGGGGCACAGATACGCAGTATTTT	CASSALGLDRGGTDTQYF
TRBV9	TRBD1	15	NA	TRBJ2-7	TGTGCCAGCAGCGCGACAGGGAGCCCCTCCTACGAGCAGTACTTC	CASSATGSPSYEQYF
TRBV7-3	NA	14	NA	TRBJ1-1	TGTGCCAGCAGCTCACAGGGAAGTAGTACTGAAGCTTTCTTT	CASSSQGSSTEAFF
TRBV18	TRBD1	13	NA	TRBJ2-4	TGTGCCAGCTCGACAGGGGTGGAAAACATTCAGTACTTC	CASSTGVENIQYF
TRBV6-1	TRBD1	15	NA	TRBJ1-2	TGTGCCAGCAGTAAGCCGGGACAGGCCACCTATGGCTACACCTTC	CASSKPGQATYGYTF
TRBV18	NA	16	NA	TRBJ1-2	TGTGCCAGCTCACCCCGGGGGGACACCGCTAACTATGGCTACACCTTC	CASSPRGDTANYGYTF
TRBV5-8	NA	14	NA	TRBJ1-5	TGTGCCAGCAGCTTGGGCCCTTTCGGACAGCCCCAGCATTTT	CASSLGPFGQPQHF
TRBV2	NA	14	NA	TRBJ1-2	TGTGCCAGCAGTGGGACCAGATTGAACTATGGCTACACCTTC	CASSGTRLNYGYTF
TRBV4-3	TRBD2	16	NA	TRBJ2-1	TGCGCCAGCAGCCGGGGGACTAGCGGGACCTACAATGAGCAGTTCTTC	CASSRGTSGTYNEQFF
TRBV11-2	NA	16	NA	TRBJ1-1	TGTGCCAGCAGCTTAGCCTCTGGGGGATTGAACACTGAAGCTTTCTTT	CASSLASGGLNTEAFF
TRBV7-2	NA	14	NA	TRBJ1-5	TGTGCCAGCAGCGTCGGCGGTAGCAATCAGCCCCAGCATTTT	CASSVGGSNQPQHF
TRBV21-1	NA	13	once	TRBJ2-7	TGTGCCAGCAGCAAAATACCGGCCTGGGTGGAGTACTTC	CASSKIPAWVEYF
TRBV28	TRBD1	20	NA	TRBJ2-7	TGTGCCAGCAGTTTGGTGGCAATATGGGGACCGAAGACAGGGACCTACGAGCAGTACTTC	CASSLVAIWGPKTGTYEQYF
TRBV15	NA	16	NA	TRBJ2-6	TGTGCCACCAGCAGCGGGGGTTACTCTGGGGCCAACGTCCTGACTTTC	CATSSGGYSGANVLTF
TRBV5-6	NA	14	NA	TRBJ2-3	TGTGCCAGCAGCATGATTGGTGGGACAGATACGCAGTATTTT	CASSMIGGTDTQYF
TRBV7-8	TRBD2	19	few	TRBJ2-2	TGTGCCAGCAGCAACTCAAGACTAGCGGGTTTGGGGAACACCGGGGAGCTGTTTTTT	CASSNSRLAGLGNTGELFF
TRBV19	TRBD2	14	few	TRBJ2-3	TGTGCCAGTAGTATTAACCTAGCGGCAGATACGCAGTATTTT	CASSINLAADTQYF
TRBV27	NA	15	once	TRBJ1-5	TGTGCCAGCAGCCTTATGGTCGGTAGCGGCCAGCCCCAGCATTTT	CASSLMVGSGQPQHF
TRBV5-6	NA	15	few	TRBJ2-5	TGTGCCAGCAGCGTGGTGGCGGGGTCGGGGGAGACCCAGTACTTC	CASSVVAGSGETQYF
TRBV7-2	NA	13	NA	TRBJ2-5	TGTGCCAGCAGCTTAGGACAGGCAGAGACCCAGTACTTC	CASSLGQAETQYF
TRBV7-2	TRBD2	17	NA	TRBJ2-3	TGTGCCAGCAGCTTAGGCTTTGGCGGGAGCATCACAGATACGCAGTATTTT	CASSLGFGGSITDTQYF
TRBV28	NA	13	NA	TRBJ1-5	TGTGCCAGCAGTTTATTAGGCCATCAGCCCCAGCATTTT	CASSLLGHQPQHF
TRBV7-2	TRBD1	15	once	TRBJ1-5	TGTGCCAGCAGCGAGAATACAGGGGGACTACAGCCCCAGCATTTT	CASSENTGGLQPQHF
TRBV4-2	TRBD1	15	NA	TRBJ2-7	TGTGCCAGCAGCCAAGTGACAGGGGGCGCATACGAGCAGTACTTC	CASSQVTGGAYEQYF
TRBV28	NA	15	NA	TRBJ1-5	TGTGCCAGCAGTTCATCCGGTTCCGGGAATCAGCCCCAGCATTTT	CASSSSGSGNQPQHF
TRBV11-3	NA	15	NA	TRBJ2-3	TGTGCCAGCAGCTTTGGCAGGCCTGGCACAGATACGCAGTATTTT	CASSFGRPGTDTQYF
TRBV19	NA	15	NA	TRBJ1-4	TGTGCCAGTAGTATAGGAGGCCAAGCCCCAGGAAAACTGTTTTTT	CASSIGGQAPGKLFF
TRBV6-5	NA	13	once	TRBJ2-3	TGTGCCAGCAACTCCGGACGTTCCGATACGCAGTATTTT	CASNSGRSDTQYF
TRBV5-6	NA	13	NA	TRBJ2-3	TGTGCCAGCAGCGACACCCTCGCAGATACGCAGTATTTT	CASSDTLADTQYF
TRBV19	TRBD1	13	few	TRBJ2-7	TGTGCCAGTTCCCGGGACAGGGCCTACGAGCAGTACTTC	CASSRDRAYEQYF
TRBV11-2	NA	13	NA	TRBJ1-1	TGTGCCAGCAGCCCGGACCCTAACACTGAAGCTTTCTTT	CASSPDPNTEAFF
TRBV19	TRBD1	15	NA	TRBJ2-3	TGTGCCAGTAGTATTCAAGGACAGGGAGCAGATACGCAGTATTTT	CASSIQGQGADTQYF
TRBV19	NA	14	NA	TRBJ2-7	TGTGCCAGTAGTAGCGGGACACCAAGGGGCGAGCAGTACTTC	CASSSGTPRGEQYF
TRBV7-9	TRBD2	16	once	TRBJ2-1	TGTGCCAGCAGCCCGCGACTAGCGGGCCTAAACAATGAGCAGTTCTTC	CASSPRLAGLNNEQFF
TRBV5-4	TRBD2	16	NA	TRBJ2-5	TGTGCCAGCAGCCCTCGAGCGGGAGGCCTCCAAGAGACCCAGTACTTC	CASSPRAGGLQETQYF
TRBV7-6	NA	16	NA	TRBJ2-2	TGTGCCAGCAGCTTCCGGGACACACTAAACACCGGGGAGCTGTTTTTT	CASSFRDTLNTGELFF
TRBV6-1	NA	15	once	TRBJ1-5	TGTGCCAGCAGTGAGGCACGGGGTAGCAATCAGCCCCAGCATTTT	CASSEARGSNQPQHF
TRBV5-1	TRBD2	15	few	TRBJ2-5	TGCGCCCGCACCCGGGGGGGGGTGTCCCCAGAGACCCAGTACTTC	CARTRGGVSPETQYF
TRBV4-1	TRBD2	21	NA	TRBJ2-5	TGCGCCAGCAGCCAAGAAGGGCTAACCGGGACTAGCCTACCACACGAAGAGACCCAGTACTTC	CASSQEGLTGTSLPHEETQYF
TRBV7-2	TRBD2	14	NA	TRBJ2-5	TGTGCCAGCAGCGGAGCGGGAGTCGACGAGACCCAGTACTTC	CASSGAGVDETQYF
TRBV7-2	NA	17	NA	TRBJ2-4	TGTGCCAGCAGCTTAGCCCCAGGGGAGGTCCCTCGAAACATTCAGTACTTC	CASSLAPGEVPRNIQYF
TRBV19	NA	12	NA	TRBJ1-5	TGTGCCAGTACGCCGGCTGAACAGCCCCAGCATTTT	CASTPAEQPQHF
TRBV12-5	NA	12	NA	TRBJ1-1	TGTGCTAGTGGTTTGGGAGGACCTGAAGCTTTCTTT	CASGLGGPEAFF
TRBV7-9	NA	16	NA	TRBJ1-4	TGTGCCAGCAGTAATAGACTGGGGGATTATAATGAAAAACTGTTTTTT	CASSNRLGDYNEKLFF
TRBV7-3	NA	14	NA	TRBJ1-2	TGTGCCAGCAGCTTAACAGATACAAACTATGGCTACACCTTC	CASSLTDTNYGYTF
TRBV2	NA	15	NA	TRBJ2-3	TGTGCCAGCAGTGTGGCCCCCAGGCGGGCAGATACGCAGTATTTT	CASSVAPRRADTQYF
TRBV6-5	NA	14	few	TRBJ1-3	TGTGCCAGCAGTTATTCCCACTCTGGAAACACCATATATTTT	CASSYSHSGNTIYF
TRBV6-4	TRBD2	16	NA	TRBJ2-7	TGTGCCAGCACCGCGAAGCGGGAGGAGGTTTCCTACGAGCAGTACTTC	CASTAKREEVSYEQYF
TRBV5-6	TRBD1	16	once	TRBJ1-4	TGTGCCAGCAGCCTAACAGGGGGCAGGGGTAATGAAAAACTGTTTTTT	CASSLTGGRGNEKLFF